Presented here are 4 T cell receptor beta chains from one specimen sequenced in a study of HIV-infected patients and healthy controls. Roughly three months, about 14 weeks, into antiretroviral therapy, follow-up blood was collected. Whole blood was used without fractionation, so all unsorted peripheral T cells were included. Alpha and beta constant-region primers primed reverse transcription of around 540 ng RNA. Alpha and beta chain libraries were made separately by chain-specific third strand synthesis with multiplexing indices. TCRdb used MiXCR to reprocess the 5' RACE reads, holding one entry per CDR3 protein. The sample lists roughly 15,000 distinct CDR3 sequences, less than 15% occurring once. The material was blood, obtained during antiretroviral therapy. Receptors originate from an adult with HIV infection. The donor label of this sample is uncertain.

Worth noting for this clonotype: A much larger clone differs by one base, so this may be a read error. CDR3 protein: CASSLGHGNTICF. CDR3 nucleotide sequence: TGTGCCAGCAGCCTTGGACACGGAAACACCATATGTTTT. The chain has TRBV3-1 and TRBJ1-3, with D possibly matching TRBD1 (5 bases). The CDR3 has 13 residues. Germline V gene lookup returns CDR1 LGHDT and CDR2 YNNKEL (reference sequence).

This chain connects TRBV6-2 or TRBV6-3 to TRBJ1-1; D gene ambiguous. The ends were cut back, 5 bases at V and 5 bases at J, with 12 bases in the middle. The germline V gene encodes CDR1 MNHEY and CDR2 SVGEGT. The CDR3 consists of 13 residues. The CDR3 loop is CASSKGPGTEAFF. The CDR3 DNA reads TGTGCCAGCAGTAAGGGTCCCGGAACTGAAGCTTTCTTT.

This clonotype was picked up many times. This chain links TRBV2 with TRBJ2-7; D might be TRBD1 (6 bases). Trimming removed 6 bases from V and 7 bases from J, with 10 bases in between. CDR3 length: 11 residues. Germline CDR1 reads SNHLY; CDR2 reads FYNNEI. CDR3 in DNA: TGTGCCAGCAGCCAAGGGGGTGAGCAGTACTTC. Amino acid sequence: CASSQGGEQYF.

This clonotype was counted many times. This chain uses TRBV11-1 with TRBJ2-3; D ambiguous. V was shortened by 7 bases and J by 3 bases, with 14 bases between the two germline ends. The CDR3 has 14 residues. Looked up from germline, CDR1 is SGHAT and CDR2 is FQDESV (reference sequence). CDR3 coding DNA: TGTGCCAGCACCCCTTCTTTTAGAACAGATACGCAGTATTTT. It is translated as CASTPSFRTDTQYF. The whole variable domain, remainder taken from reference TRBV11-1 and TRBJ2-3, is EAEVAQSPRYKITEKSQAVAFWCDPISGHATLYWYRQILGQGPELLVQFQDESVVDDSQLPKDRFSAERLKGVDSTLKIQPAELGDSAMYLCASTPSFRTDTQYFGPGTRLTVL.